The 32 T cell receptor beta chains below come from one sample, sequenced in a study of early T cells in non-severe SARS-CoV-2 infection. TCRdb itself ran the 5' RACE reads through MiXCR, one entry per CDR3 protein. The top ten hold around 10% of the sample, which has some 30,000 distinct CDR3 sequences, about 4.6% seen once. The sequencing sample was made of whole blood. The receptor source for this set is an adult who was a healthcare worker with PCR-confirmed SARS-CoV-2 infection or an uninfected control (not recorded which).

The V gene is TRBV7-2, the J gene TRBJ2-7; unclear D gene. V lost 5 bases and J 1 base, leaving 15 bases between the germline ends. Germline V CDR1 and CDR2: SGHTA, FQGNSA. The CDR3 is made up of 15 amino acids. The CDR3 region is CASSGGVAASYEQYF. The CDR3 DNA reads TGTGCCAGCAGCGGCGGTGTTGCGGCATCCTACGAGCAGTACTTC.

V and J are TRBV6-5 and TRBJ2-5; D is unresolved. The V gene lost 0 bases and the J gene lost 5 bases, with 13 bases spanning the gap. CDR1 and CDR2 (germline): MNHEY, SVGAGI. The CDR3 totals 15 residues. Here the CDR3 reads CASSYSYSPAETQYF. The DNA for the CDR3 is TGTGCCAGCAGTTACTCCTACAGTCCGGCGGAGACCCAGTACTTC.

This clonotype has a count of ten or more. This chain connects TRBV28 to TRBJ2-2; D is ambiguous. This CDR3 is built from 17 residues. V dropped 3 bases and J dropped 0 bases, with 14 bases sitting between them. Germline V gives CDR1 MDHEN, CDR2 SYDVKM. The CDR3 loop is CASSFPKDTANTGELFF. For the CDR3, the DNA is TGTGCCAGCAGTTTTCCCAAAGACACAGCGAACACCGGGGAGCTGTTTTTT.

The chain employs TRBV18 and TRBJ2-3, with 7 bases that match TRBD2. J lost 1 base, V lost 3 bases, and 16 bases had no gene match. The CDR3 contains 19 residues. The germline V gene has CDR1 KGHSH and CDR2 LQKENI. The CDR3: CASSPSFVQAGTGTDTQYF. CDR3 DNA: TGTGCCAGCTCACCTAGTTTCGTTCAAGCGGGAACAGGCACAGATACGCAGTATTTT. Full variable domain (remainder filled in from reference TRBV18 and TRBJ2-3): NAGVMQNPRHLVRRRGQEARLRCSPMKGHSHVYWYRQLPEEGLKFMVYLQKENIIDESGMPKERFSAEFPKEGPSILRIQQVVRGDSAAYFCASSPSFVQAGTGTDTQYFGPGTRLTVL.

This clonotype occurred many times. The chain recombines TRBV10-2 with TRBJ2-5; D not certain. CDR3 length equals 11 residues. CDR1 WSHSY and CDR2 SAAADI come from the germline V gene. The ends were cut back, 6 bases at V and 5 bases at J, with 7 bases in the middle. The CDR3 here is CASSEAETQYF. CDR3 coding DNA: TGCGCCAGCAGCGAGGCCGAGACCCAGTACTTC.

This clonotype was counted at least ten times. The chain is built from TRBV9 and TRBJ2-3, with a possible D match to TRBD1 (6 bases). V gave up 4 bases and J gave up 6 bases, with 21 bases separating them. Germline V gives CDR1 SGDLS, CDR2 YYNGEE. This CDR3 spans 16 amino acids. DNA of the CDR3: TGTGCCAGCAGCATCTCAGGACAGAACCTAGGGGATACGCAGTATTTT. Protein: CASSISGQNLGDTQYF. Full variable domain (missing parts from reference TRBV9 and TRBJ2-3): DSGVTQTPKHLITATGQRVTLRCSPRSGDLSVYWYQQSLDQGLQFLIQYYNGEERAKGNILERFSAQQFPDLHSELNLSSLELGDSALYFCASSISGQNLGDTQYFGPGTRLTVL.

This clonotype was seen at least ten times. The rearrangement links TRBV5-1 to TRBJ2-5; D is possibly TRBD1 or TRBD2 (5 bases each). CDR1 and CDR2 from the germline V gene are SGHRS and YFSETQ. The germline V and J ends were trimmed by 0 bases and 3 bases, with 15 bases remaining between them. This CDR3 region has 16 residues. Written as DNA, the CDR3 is TGCGCCAGCAGCTTGGAGCCGGGACGATCTAAAGAGACCCAGTACTTC. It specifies CASSLEPGRSKETQYF.

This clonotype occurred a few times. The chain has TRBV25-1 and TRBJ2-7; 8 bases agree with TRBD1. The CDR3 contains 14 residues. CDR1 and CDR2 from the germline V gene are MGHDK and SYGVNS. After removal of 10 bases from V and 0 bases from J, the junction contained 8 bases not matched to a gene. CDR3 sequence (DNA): TGTGCCACAGGGGGCGCATTGGGCTCCTACGAGCAGTACTTC. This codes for CATGGALGSYEQYF.

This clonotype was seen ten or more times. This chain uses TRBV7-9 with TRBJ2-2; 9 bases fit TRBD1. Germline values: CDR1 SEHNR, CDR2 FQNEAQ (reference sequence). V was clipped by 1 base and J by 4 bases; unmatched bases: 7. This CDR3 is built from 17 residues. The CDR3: CASSLETGTGPTGELFF. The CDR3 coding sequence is TGTGCCAGCAGCTTAGAGACCGGGACAGGGCCCACCGGGGAGCTGTTTTTT. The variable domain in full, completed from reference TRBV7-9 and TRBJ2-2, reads DTGVSQNPRHKITKRGQNVTFRCDPISEHNRLYWYRQTLGQGPEFLTYFQNEAQLEKSRLLSDRFSAERPKGSFSTLEIQRTEQGDSAMYLCASSLETGTGPTGELFFGEGSRLTVL.

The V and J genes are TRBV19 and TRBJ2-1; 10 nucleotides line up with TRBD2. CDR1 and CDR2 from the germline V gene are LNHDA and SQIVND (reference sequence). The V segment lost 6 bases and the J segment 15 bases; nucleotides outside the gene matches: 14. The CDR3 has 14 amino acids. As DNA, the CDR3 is TGTGCCAGTAGCTGGGGTAAGCGGGAGGGCCGGCGGTTCTTC. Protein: CASSWGKREGRRFF.

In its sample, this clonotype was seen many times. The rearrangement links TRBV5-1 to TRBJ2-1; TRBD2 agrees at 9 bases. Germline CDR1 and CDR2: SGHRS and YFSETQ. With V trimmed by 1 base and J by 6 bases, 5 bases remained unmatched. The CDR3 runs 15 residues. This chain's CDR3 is CASSLTLAGLNEQFF. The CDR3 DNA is TGCGCCAGCAGCTTGACGCTAGCGGGACTCAATGAGCAGTTCTTC.

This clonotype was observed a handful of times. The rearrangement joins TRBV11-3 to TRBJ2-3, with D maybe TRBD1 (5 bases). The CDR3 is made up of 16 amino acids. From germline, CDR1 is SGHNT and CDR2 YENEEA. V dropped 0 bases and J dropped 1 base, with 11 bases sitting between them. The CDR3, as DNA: TGTGCCAGCAGCTTAGACGGGCAGGGCGGCACAGATACGCAGTATTTT. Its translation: CASSLDGQGGTDTQYF.

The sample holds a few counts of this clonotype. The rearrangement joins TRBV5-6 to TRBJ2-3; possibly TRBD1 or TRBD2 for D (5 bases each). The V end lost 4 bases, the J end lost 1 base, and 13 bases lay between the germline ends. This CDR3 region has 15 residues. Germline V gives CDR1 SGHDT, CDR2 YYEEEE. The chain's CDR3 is CASSPGTAGTDTQYF. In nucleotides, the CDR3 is TGTGCCAGCAGCCCGGGGACGGCTGGCACAGATACGCAGTATTTT.

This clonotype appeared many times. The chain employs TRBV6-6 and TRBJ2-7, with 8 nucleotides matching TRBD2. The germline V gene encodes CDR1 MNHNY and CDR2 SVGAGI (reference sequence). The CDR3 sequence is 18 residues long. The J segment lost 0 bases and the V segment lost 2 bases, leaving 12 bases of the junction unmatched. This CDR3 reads CASSYPLQAGASSYEQYF. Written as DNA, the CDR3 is TGTGCCAGCAGTTACCCCCTCCAAGCGGGGGCCTCCTCCTACGAGCAGTACTTC.

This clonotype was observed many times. CDR3 in amino acids: CSARSEVNKNIQYF. As DNA, the CDR3 is TGCAGTGCTCGGTCTGAGGTGAACAAAAACATTCAGTACTTC. The chain links TRBV20-1 to TRBJ2-4; D gene unclear. The germline gives CDR1 DFQATT, CDR2 SNEGSKA (reference sequence). The CDR3 totals 14 residues. Trimming removed 5 bases at V and 3 bases at J, with 14 bases between.

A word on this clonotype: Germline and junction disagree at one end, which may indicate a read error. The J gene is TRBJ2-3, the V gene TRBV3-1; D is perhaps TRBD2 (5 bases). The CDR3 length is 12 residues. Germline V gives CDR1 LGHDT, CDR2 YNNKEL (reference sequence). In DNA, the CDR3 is TGTGTCAGCGGACTTAGCACAGATACGCAGTATTTT. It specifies CVSGLSTDTQYF.

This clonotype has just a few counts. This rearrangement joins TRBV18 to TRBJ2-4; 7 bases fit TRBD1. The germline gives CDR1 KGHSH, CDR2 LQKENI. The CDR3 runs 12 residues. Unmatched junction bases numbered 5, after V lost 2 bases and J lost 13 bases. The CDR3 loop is CASSPDMDRQYF. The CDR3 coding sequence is TGTGCCAGCTCACCAGATATGGACAGGCAGTACTTC.

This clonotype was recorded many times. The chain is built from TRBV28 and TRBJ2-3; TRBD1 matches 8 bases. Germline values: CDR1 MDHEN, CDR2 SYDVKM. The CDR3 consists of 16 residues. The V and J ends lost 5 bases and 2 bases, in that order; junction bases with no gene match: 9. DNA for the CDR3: TGTGCCAGCAGTCACGGACAGGGCAAACACACAGATACGCAGTATTTT. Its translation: CASSHGQGKHTDTQYF.

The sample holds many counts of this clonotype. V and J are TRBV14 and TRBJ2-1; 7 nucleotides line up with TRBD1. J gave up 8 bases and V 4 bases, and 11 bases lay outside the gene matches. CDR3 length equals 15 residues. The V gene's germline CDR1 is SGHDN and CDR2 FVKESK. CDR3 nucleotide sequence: TGTGCCAGCAGCCTGGGGACAGCCCTGGGTGATGAGCAGTTCTTC. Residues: CASSLGTALGDEQFF.

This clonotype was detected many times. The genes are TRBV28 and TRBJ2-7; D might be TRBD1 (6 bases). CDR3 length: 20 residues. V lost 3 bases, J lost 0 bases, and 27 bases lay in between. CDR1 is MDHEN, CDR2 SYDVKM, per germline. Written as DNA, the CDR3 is TGTGCCAGCAGTTTTACCTGGTCCCGGGACATTAACCGACCCTCCTACGAGCAGTACTTC. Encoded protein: CASSFTWSRDINRPSYEQYF.

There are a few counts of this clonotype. DNA for the CDR3: TGTGCCAGCTCACCAGGAGTTCCTAACTCTGGGGCCAACGTCCTGACTTTC. This translates into CASSPGVPNSGANVLTF. The rearrangement joins TRBV18 to TRBJ2-6; D is undetermined. V dropped 2 bases and J dropped 0 bases, with 11 bases sitting between them. The CDR3 is 17 amino acids. CDR1 is KGHSH and CDR2 is LQKENI in the germline V gene.

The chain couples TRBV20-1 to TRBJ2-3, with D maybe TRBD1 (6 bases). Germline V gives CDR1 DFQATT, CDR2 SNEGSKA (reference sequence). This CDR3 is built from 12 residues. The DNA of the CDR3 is TGCAGCTCCAGGGGCAGAACAGATACGCAGTATTTT. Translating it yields CSSRGRTDTQYF.

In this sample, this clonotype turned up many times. CDR3 bases: TGTGCCACAGACAGGGGAGGTAGGGCCCTCCACTTT. This translates into CATDRGGRALHF. V usage is TRBV28 and J usage is TRBJ1-6; 8 nucleotides agree with TRBD1. Germline assignment: CDR1 MDHEN and CDR2 SYDVKM. The CDR3 length is 12 residues. The V and J ends lost 10 bases and 14 bases, in that order; junction bases with no gene match: 10. Full variable domain (outside the CDR3, taken from reference TRBV28 and TRBJ1-6): DVKVTQSSRYLVKRTGEKVFLECVQDMDHENMFWYRQDPGLGLRLIYFSYDVKMKEKGDIPEGYSVSREKKERFSLILESASTNQTSMYLCATDRGGRALHFGNGTRLTVT.

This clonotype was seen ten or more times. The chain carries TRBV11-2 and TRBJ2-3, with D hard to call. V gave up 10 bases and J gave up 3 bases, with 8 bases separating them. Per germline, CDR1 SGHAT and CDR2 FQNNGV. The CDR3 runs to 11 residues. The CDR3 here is CATIGTDTQYF. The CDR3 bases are TGTGCCACGATTGGTACAGATACGCAGTATTTT.

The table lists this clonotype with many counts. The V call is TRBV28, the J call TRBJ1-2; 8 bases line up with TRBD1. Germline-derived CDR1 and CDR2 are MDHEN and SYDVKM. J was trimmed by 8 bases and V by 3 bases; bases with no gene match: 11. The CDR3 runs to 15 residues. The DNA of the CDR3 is TGTGCCAGCAGTTTGGTCGGACAGGGTATTTGGGGCTACACCTTC. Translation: CASSLVGQGIWGYTF.

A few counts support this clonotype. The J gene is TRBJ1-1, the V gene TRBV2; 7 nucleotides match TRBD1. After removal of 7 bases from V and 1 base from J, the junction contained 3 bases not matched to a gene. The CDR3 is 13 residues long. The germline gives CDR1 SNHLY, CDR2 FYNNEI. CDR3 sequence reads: CASKRQGNTEAFF. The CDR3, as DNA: TGTGCCAGCAAGCGACAGGGGAACACTGAAGCTTTCTTT.

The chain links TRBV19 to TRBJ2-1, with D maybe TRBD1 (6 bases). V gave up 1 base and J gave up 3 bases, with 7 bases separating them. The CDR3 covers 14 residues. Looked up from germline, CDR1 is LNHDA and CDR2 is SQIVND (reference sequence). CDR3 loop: CASSIGDIYNEQFF. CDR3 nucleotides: TGTGCCAGTAGTATAGGGGACATCTACAATGAGCAGTTCTTC. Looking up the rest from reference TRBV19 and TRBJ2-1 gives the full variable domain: DGGITQSPKYLFRKEGQNVTLSCEQNLNHDAMYWYRQDPGQGLRLIYYSQIVNDFQKGDIAEGYSVSREKKESFPLTVTSAQKNPTAFYLCASSIGDIYNEQFFGPGTRLTVL.

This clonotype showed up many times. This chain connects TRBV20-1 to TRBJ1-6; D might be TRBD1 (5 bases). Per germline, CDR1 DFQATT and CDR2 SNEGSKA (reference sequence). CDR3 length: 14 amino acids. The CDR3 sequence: CSAQGGAVSSPLHF. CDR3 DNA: TGCAGCGCTCAGGGTGGGGCGGTCAGTTCACCCCTCCACTTT.

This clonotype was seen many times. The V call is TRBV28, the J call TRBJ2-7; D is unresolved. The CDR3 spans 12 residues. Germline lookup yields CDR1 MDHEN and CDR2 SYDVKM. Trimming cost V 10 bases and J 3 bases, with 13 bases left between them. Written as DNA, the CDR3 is TGTGCCACCCTCCAAAAGGGCTACGAGCAGTACTTC. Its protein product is CATLQKGYEQYF.

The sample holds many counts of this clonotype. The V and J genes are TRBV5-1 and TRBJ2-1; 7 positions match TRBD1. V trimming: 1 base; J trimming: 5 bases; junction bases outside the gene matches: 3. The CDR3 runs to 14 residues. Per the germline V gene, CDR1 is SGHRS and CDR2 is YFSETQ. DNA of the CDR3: TGCGCCAGCAGCTTGATGACAGGGAACAATGAGCAGTTCTTC. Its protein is CASSLMTGNNEQFF.

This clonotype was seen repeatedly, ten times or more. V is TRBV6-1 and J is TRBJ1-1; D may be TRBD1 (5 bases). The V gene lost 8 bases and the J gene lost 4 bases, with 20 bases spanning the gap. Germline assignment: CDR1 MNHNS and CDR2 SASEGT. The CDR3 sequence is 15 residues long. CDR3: CASYTAWGPLTEAFF. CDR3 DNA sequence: TGTGCCAGCTATACCGCTTGGGGACCTCTCACTGAAGCTTTCTTT.

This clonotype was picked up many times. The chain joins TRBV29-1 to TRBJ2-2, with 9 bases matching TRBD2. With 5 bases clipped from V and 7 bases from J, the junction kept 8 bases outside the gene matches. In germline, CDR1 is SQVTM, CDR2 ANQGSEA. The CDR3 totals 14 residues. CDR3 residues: CSVRAGGRSGELFF. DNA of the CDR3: TGCAGCGTTCGGGCGGGAGGGCGTAGCGGGGAGCTGTTTTTT.